The 17 T cell receptor beta chains in this list originate from one sample, sequenced in a study of blood T cells in healthy people across ages. Alongside a J-beta primer mix, a sample-barcoded 5' primer served in a second PCR lasting roughly 7 to 12 cycles. MiXCR, applied by TCRdb to the 5' RACE reads, yields one record per CDR3 protein. The sample shows 710,000 or so distinct CDR3 sequences, 32% of them seen only once. Specimen: blood. All receptors come from a woman aged 80 or over in good health.

This clonotype was observed a single time. This may be a read error, as it is one base from a much larger clone. The rearrangement links TRBV20-1 to TRBJ1-4; no reliable D call. This CDR3 spans 16 amino acids. Germline CDR1 DFQATT, CDR2 SNEGSKA (reference sequence). CDR3 sequence: CSAPIDMTPSPPKRFF. In DNA, the CDR3 is TGCAGTGCTCCGATAGACATGACACCGTCCCCACCAAAACGGTTTTTT.

This clonotype came up many times. J is TRBJ2-7 and V is TRBV5-1; 7 bases align to TRBD1. The germline V gene has CDR1 SGHRS and CDR2 YFSETQ. CDR3 length: 15 residues. V shed 0 bases, J shed 2 bases, and the junction held 5 bases outside the gene matches. The CDR3 region is CASSLGGQAAYEQYF. CDR3 nucleotides: TGCGCCAGCAGCTTGGGTGGACAGGCTGCCTACGAGCAGTACTTC.

This clonotype was recorded many times. CDR3 amino acids: CASSLGDGSYEQYF. As DNA, the CDR3 is TGTGCCAGCAGCTTAGGGGACGGATCCTACGAGCAGTACTTC. The J gene is TRBJ2-7, the V gene TRBV7-2; either TRBD1 or TRBD2 may fit D (5 bases each). The germline V gene encodes CDR1 SGHTA and CDR2 FQGNSA. The CDR3 contains 14 residues. Trimming cost V 1 base and J 1 base, with 8 bases left between them.

Ten or more counts support this clonotype. The chain employs TRBV3-1 and TRBJ2-1, with TRBD2 matching 14 bases. CDR1 and CDR2 from the germline V gene are LGHDT and YNNKEL (reference sequence). Trimming took 3 bases from V and 4 from J; bases not matched to a gene: 5. CDR3 length: 17 residues. In DNA, the CDR3 is TGTGCCAGCAGCCAGGGACTAGCGGGGGATGGATACAATGAGCAGTTCTTC. Translating gives CASSQGLAGDGYNEQFF.

This clonotype was counted ten times or more. The V call is TRBV20-1, the J call TRBJ1-5; D unresolved. V lost 3 bases to trimming and J lost 2 bases, with 11 bases between them. The germline CDR1 and CDR2 sequences are DFQATT and SNEGSKA (reference sequence). There are 14 residues in the CDR3. The CDR3 nucleotides are TGCAGTGCTAGCGGGTCATATGGCAATCAGCCCCAGCATTTT. It specifies CSASGSYGNQPQHF.

This clonotype was seen many times. The chain combines TRBV12-3 or TRBV12-4 with TRBJ1-5; D unclear. Deletions cut 3 bases from V and 3 bases from J, with 3 bases between. This CDR3 region has 12 residues. CDR3 loop: CASSFFNQPQHF. Written as DNA, the CDR3 is TGTGCCAGCAGTTTTTTCAATCAGCCCCAGCATTTT.

In its sample, this clonotype was seen many times. The rearrangement uses TRBV5-6 and TRBJ2-6; TRBD1 might be the D (6 bases). Trimming took 0 bases from V and 2 from J, leaving 12 bases between them. CDR1 SGHDT and CDR2 YYEEEE come from the germline V gene. CDR3 length equals 17 residues. This CDR3 is CASSLDQGQAGANVLTF. As DNA, the CDR3 is TGTGCCAGCAGCTTGGACCAGGGGCAGGCTGGGGCCAACGTCCTGACTTTC.

About this clonotype: A much larger clone lies a single base off, so this may be a read error. The rearrangement joins TRBV7-6 to TRBJ2-5; D remains unclear. The last part of the DNA fits TRBJ2-1 better; the J call may be wrong. This CDR3 is built from 12 residues. CDR1 and CDR2 (germline): SGHVS, FNYEAQ. CDR3 loop: CASSQSQETQFF. The CDR3 coding sequence is TGTGCCAGCAGCCAATCCCAAGAGACCCAGTTCTTC.

This clonotype came up once. The V call is TRBV7-2, the J call TRBJ2-3, with 9 nucleotides matching TRBD2. CDR3 length: 15 amino acids. Germline loops: CDR1 SGHTA, CDR2 FQGNSA. The V and J ends lost 5 bases and 5 bases, in that order; junction bases with no gene match: 8. CDR3 DNA sequence: TGTGCCAGCAGCCCAGTAGCGGGAGCGGGAGATACGCAGTATTTT. Its translation: CASSPVAGAGDTQYF.

The chain has TRBV3-1 and TRBJ2-7; TRBD1 might be the D (5 bases). The CDR3 is made up of 13 amino acids. Trimming pared 0 bases from V and 6 bases from J, leaving 9 bases between. Germline values: CDR1 LGHDT, CDR2 YNNKEL (reference sequence). CDR3 region: CASSQDSQGEQYF. CDR3 bases: TGTGCCAGCAGCCAAGATAGTCAGGGCGAGCAGTACTTC.

This clonotype was picked up a small number of times. The chain carries TRBV4-3 and TRBJ2-5; 8 positions agree with TRBD1. The CDR3 is 17 amino acids. CDR1 and CDR2 (germline): LGHNA, YSLEER. Unmatched junction bases numbered 10, after V lost 0 bases and J lost 4 bases. The CDR3 spells CASSQDYYGTGGETQYF. In DNA form, the CDR3 reads TGCGCCAGCAGCCAAGATTATTACGGGACAGGTGGAGAGACCCAGTACTTC.

A few counts support this clonotype. This chain links TRBV6-2 or TRBV6-3 with TRBJ1-2; D uncertain. CDR1 and CDR2 (germline): MNHEY, SVGEGT. The CDR3 totals 13 residues. Trimming pared 4 bases from V and 1 base from J, leaving 7 bases between. For the CDR3, the DNA is TGTGCCAGCAGTTTCGCGGATAACTATGGCTACACCTTC. Translating gives CASSFADNYGYTF.

This clonotype was counted only a few times. The rearrangement joins TRBV9 to TRBJ1-2; TRBD1 is a possible D gene (5 bases). Germline V CDR1 and CDR2: SGDLS, YYNGEE. The CDR3 runs to 15 residues. Trimming pared 4 bases from V and 0 bases from J, leaving 13 bases between. The CDR3 DNA reads as TGTGCCAGCAGCCCCGGGGGTAGGTCTAACTATGGCTACACCTTC. Its protein product is CASSPGGRSNYGYTF.

The chain couples TRBV7-9 to TRBJ1-5; D is undetermined. This CDR3 spans 14 amino acids. Germline loops: CDR1 SEHNR, CDR2 FQNEAQ (reference sequence). Trimming took 4 bases from V and 3 from J, leaving 10 bases between them. The CDR3 nucleotides are TGTGCCAGCAGCTCCCTGGGTCTCAATCAGCCCCAGCATTTT. This gives the protein CASSSLGLNQPQHF.

The gene calls are TRBV28 and TRBJ2-1; D gene uncertain. Deletions cut 7 bases from V and 7 bases from J, with 17 bases between. CDR3 length equals 14 residues. Germline CDR1 MDHEN, CDR2 SYDVKM. CDR3 in DNA: TGTGCCAGCATCGAGGATATTTGGAAGAATGAGCAGTTCTTC. It translates to CASIEDIWKNEQFF. The variable domain in full, completed from reference TRBV28 and TRBJ2-1, reads DVKVTQSSRYLVKRTGEKVFLECVQDMDHENMFWYRQDPGLGLRLIYFSYDVKMKEKGDIPEGYSVSREKKERFSLILESASTNQTSMYLCASIEDIWKNEQFFGPGTRLTVL.

The sample holds many counts of this clonotype. J is TRBJ2-3 and V is TRBV29-1, with D perhaps assigned TRBD1 or TRBD2 (5 bases each). V gave up 7 bases and J gave up 6 bases, with 17 bases separating them. Germline CDR1 reads SQVTM; CDR2 reads ANQGSEA. CDR3 length equals 13 residues. DNA for the CDR3: TGCAGCGGTGCAAAGACCGGGGCGGATACGCAGTATTTT. Translating gives CSGAKTGADTQYF.

This clonotype appeared many times. The CDR3 sequence: CASSPPGNEQYF. CDR3 DNA sequence: TGTGCCAGCTCACCCCCCGGGAACGAGCAGTACTTC. The V call is TRBV18, the J call TRBJ2-7; maybe TRBD2 (5 bases). Trimming pared 3 bases from V and 5 bases from J, leaving 8 bases between. In germline, CDR1 is KGHSH, CDR2 LQKENI. CDR3 length: 12 amino acids. Drawing the rest from reference TRBV18 and TRBJ2-7, the complete variable domain is NAGVMQNPRHLVRRRGQEARLRCSPMKGHSHVYWYRQLPEEGLKFMVYLQKENIIDESGMPKERFSAEFPKEGPSILRIQQVVRGDSAAYFCASSPPGNEQYFGPGTRLTVT.